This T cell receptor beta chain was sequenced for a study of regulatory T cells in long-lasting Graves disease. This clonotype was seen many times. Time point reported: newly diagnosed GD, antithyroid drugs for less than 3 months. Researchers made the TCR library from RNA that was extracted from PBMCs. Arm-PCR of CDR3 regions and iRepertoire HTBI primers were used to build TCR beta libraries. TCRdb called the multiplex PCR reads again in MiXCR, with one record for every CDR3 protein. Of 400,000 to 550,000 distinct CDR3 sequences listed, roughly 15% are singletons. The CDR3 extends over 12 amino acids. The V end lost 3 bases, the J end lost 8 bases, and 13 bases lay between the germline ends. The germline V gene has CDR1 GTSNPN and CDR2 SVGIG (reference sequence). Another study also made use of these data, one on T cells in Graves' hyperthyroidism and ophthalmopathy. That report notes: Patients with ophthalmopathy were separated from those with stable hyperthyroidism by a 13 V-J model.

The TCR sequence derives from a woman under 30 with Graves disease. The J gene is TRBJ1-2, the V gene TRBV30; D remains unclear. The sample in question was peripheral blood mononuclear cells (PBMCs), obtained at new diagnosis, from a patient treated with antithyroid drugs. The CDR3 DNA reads TGTGCCTGGAGGGAGGTTTCATGGGGCTACACCTTC. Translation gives CAWREVSWGYTF.